A selection of T cell receptor beta chains follows, all from one sample in a study of blood T cell repertoires in COVID-19. Libraries were prepared by immunoSEQ multiplex PCR; TCRdb keeps only in-frame clonotypes and omits some of them. The table shows some 190,000 clones, with around 84% occurring only once. Sequenced material: peripheral blood. Every receptor here comes from a human donor in a cohort sampled during active COVID-19. Each CDR3 is given with its conserved first and last residue. D genes are given only for firm matches. Only some rows state a clone size, as once, few, many or a class for expanded clones.

j_call	d_call	clone_size	v_call	cdr3_nt	cdr3_aa
TRBJ1-3	.	few	TRBV29-1	TGCAGCGTGACAAGCCCAAGGACTGGAAACACCATATATTTT	CSVTSPRTGNTIYF
TRBJ2-5	TRBD1	.	TRBV10-3	TGTGCCATCAGAGAACAGGGGGCTAGAGAGACCCAGTACTTC	CAIREQGARETQYF
TRBJ2-7	.	few	TRBV21-1	TGTGCCAGCAATCACAGGGGCAGGGGCGAGCAGTACTTC	CASNHRGRGEQYF
TRBJ1-2	.	once	TRBV28	TGTGCCAGCAGTTTCACAGTGTACGGCTACACCTTC	CASSFTVYGYTF
TRBJ1-1	.	.	TRBV30	TGTGCCTGGAGTGCCGGGACAACGGTTTTTGAAGCTTTCTTT	CAWSAGTTVFEAFF
TRBJ2-7	TRBD2	.	TRBV30	TGTGCCTGGAGCTTTATAGGACCCGGGACTAGCGGGAGGGCCCTCTACGAGCAGTACTTC	CAWSFIGPGTSGRALYEQYF
TRBJ2-5	TRBD2	.	TRBV7-8	TGTGCCAGCAGCTTAGCGCGGGGGGGGTGGGAGACCCAGTACTTC	CASSLARGGWETQYF
TRBJ2-1	.	.	TRBV2	TGTGCCAGCAGATACTACTTACTGAGCTCCTACAATGAGCAGTTCTTC	CASRYYLLSSYNEQFF
TRBJ2-7	.	.	TRBV25-1	TGTGCCAGCAGTCGTTCTTCGGACTCTCTCTACGAGCAGTACTTC	CASSRSSDSLYEQYF
TRBJ2-3	.	.	TRBV25-1	TGTGCCAGCAGATATGTGGATACGCAGTATTTT	CASRYVDTQYF
TRBJ2-4	TRBD1	.	TRBV9	TGTGCCAGCAGGGGACAGGGGACAAACATTCAGTACTTC	CASRGQGTNIQYF
TRBJ2-6	.	.	TRBV7-9	TGTGCCAGCAGCTCGGGGAACGGGCAATCTGGGGCCAACGTCCTGACTTTC	CASSSGNGQSGANVLTF
TRBJ2-1	TRBD2	.	TRBV3-1/TRBV3-2	TGTGCCAGCAGCCTGACACCGGGAGGGCCCTCCTACAATGAGCAGTTCTTC	CASSLTPGGPSYNEQFF
TRBJ2-2	.	once	TRBV28	TGTGCCAGCAGTTTGATGTGGCTGCTCACCGGGGAGCTGTTTTTT	CASSLMWLLTGELFF
TRBJ1-2	.	few	TRBV7-9	TGTGCCAGCAGCCGTATCGGGGTGCCGATTGGCTACACCTTC	CASSRIGVPIGYTF
TRBJ1-2	TRBD1	.	TRBV9	TGTGCCAGCAGCGTCGGACAGGGGGCTTGCTATGGCTACACCTTC	CASSVGQGACYGYTF
TRBJ1-1	TRBD1	.	TRBV19	TGTGCCAGTAAGCCGGGACAGGGGTTTAAAGCTTTCTTT	CASKPGQGFKAFF
TRBJ2-3	TRBD2	once	TRBV24-1	TGTGCCACCAGTGACATTAGCGGGAAAGGCACAGATACGCAGTATTTT	CATSDISGKGTDTQYF
TRBJ2-2	.	.	TRBV4-2	TGTGCCAGCAGCCAAATCGCCGGGTTCACCGGGGAGCTGTTTTTT	CASSQIAGFTGELFF
TRBJ2-2	TRBD1	.	TRBV5-1	TGCGCCAGCAGCATACAGGGGGCCCCAAACACCGGGGAGCTGTTTTTT	CASSIQGAPNTGELFF
TRBJ1-5	TRBD1	.	TRBV28	TGTGCCAGCAGCCCCAGGGGGCGCGGGTCCCAGCATTTT	CASSPRGRGSQHF
TRBJ2-3	.	.	TRBV6-6	TGTGCCAGCAGTTACCAATTACAGGGTTTGACAGATACGCAGTATTTT	CASSYQLQGLTDTQYF
TRBJ2-3	.	.	TRBV18	TGTGCCAGCTCACCACCGGTGGGCCTTAGCACAGATACGCAGTATTTT	CASSPPVGLSTDTQYF
TRBJ2-1	.	.	TRBV5-8	TGTGCCAGCAGCACCCTTGGCGGGGGCTATATGGCCTTCGGTGAGCAGTTCTTC	CASSTLGGGYMAFGEQFF
TRBJ1-2	TRBD1	few	TRBV5-4	TGTGCCAGCGCCCAACAGGGGGCCAGCTATGGCTACACCTTC	CASAQQGASYGYTF
TRBJ2-1	TRBD1	.	TRBV6-6	TGTGCCAGCAGTACGGGACAGGGGGCGAGCGAGCAGTTCTTC	CASSTGQGASEQFF
TRBJ1-1	.	once	TRBV25-1	TGTGCCAGCTGCTGTCCCTTTTGGCAGGCGAGCCCGAACACTGAAGCTTTCTTT	CASCCPFWQASPNTEAFF
TRBJ2-5	.	.	TRBV4-1	TGCGCCAGCAGCCAGGTGACGGGGACATACCAAGAGACCCAGTACTTC	CASSQVTGTYQETQYF
TRBJ2-5	.	.	TRBV20-1	TGCAGTGCTAGTGCATCCCAGTGGGAGACCCAGTACTTC	CSASASQWETQYF
TRBJ1-3	.	.	TRBV6-1	TGTGCCAGCAGTGAAAATGGTGTGGGGGGTGGAAACACCATATATTTT	CASSENGVGGGNTIYF
TRBJ1-1	TRBD1	once	TRBV4-1	TGCGCCAGCAGTCCACAGGGGATTACGGGGAGGACTGAAGCTTTCTTT	CASSPQGITGRTEAFF
TRBJ1-1	.	.	TRBV12-3/TRBV12-4	TGTGCCAGCACGGGACTCTCGAACACTGAAGCTTTCTTT	CASTGLSNTEAFF
TRBJ1-4	.	.	TRBV5-6	TGTGCCAGCAGCCTCCGCCCCGAGGAAAAACTGTTTTTT	CASSLRPEEKLFF
TRBJ2-2	.	.	TRBV7-8	TGTGCCAGCAGCGCCCGCCGGACAGCAGCGAACACCGGGGAGCTGTTTTTT	CASSARRTAANTGELFF
TRBJ2-5	TRBD1	.	TRBV10-1	TGCGCCAGCAGTGAGCCAGGACAGGGGGAAGAGACCCAGTACTTC	CASSEPGQGEETQYF
TRBJ2-6	TRBD2	.	TRBV28	TGTGCCACTCTGCTTTCGGGACTAGCCCACTCTGGGGCCAACGTCCTGACTTTC	CATLLSGLAHSGANVLTF
TRBJ1-3	.	.	TRBV5-1	TGCGCCAGCACCGAGGGGGATCCTGGAAACACCATATATTTT	CASTEGDPGNTIYF
TRBJ1-1	TRBD1	.	TRBV30	TGTGCCGGCGACAGGGGGGGGACTGAAGCTTTCTTT	CAGDRGGTEAFF
TRBJ2-3	.	.	TRBV5-1	TGCGCCAGCAGCTTGCTTGGGGCAGGGGATACGCAGTATTTT	CASSLLGAGDTQYF
TRBJ2-1	TRBD2	once	TRBV2	TGTGCCAGCAGTGCAGACCTAGCGGGGGGGTGGAGCTCCTACAATGAGCAGTTCTTC	CASSADLAGGWSSYNEQFF
TRBJ2-1	.	.	TRBV18	TGTGCCAGCCGCGAATCCACGGGGCAGTTCTTC	CASRESTGQFF
TRBJ2-2	TRBD1	.	TRBV24-1	TGTGCCACCAGTGATTTGGCAGGGGGCAACACCGGGGAGCTGTTTTTT	CATSDLAGGNTGELFF
TRBJ2-7	TRBD2	.	TRBV7-2	TGTGCCAGCAGACCGCCGGGACTAGCGACGGGGGAGCAGTACTTC	CASRPPGLATGEQYF
TRBJ2-2	TRBD1	.	TRBV6-5	TGTGCCAGCAGACCCGGGACAGGGGGCACCGGGGAGCTGTTTTTT	CASRPGTGGTGELFF
TRBJ1-5	TRBD1	.	TRBV27	TGTGCCAGCAGCTTACAGGGGGCGCAGGGACAGCCCCAGCATTTT	CASSLQGAQGQPQHF
TRBJ1-1	.	.	TRBV5-1	TGCGCCAGCAGCGCCGGTGCAGGGCTGAACACTGAAGCTTTCTTT	CASSAGAGLNTEAFF
TRBJ1-4	TRBD1	.	TRBV3-1/TRBV3-2	TGTGCCAGCAGCCACGACAGGGGGGCTAATGAAAAACTGTTTTTT	CASSHDRGANEKLFF
TRBJ2-1	TRBD2	few	TRBV2	TGTGCCAGCAGTGTAGGACTAGCGGGAGTGGGGGAGCAGTTCTTC	CASSVGLAGVGEQFF
TRBJ2-5	TRBD1	.	TRBV11-3	TGTGCCAGCAGCACTGGGACAGGGAATTGGGAGACCCAGTACTTC	CASSTGTGNWETQYF
TRBJ2-7	TRBD2	once	TRBV9	TGTGCCAGCAGCGTATCAACGGGAGGGGTCCACGAGCAGTACTTC	CASSVSTGGVHEQYF
TRBJ2-3	TRBD2	once	TRBV5-1	TGCGCCAGCAGTTTCGGACTAGGAAGATCAGATACGCAGTATTTT	CASSFGLGRSDTQYF
TRBJ1-1	.	.	TRBV7-3	TGTGCCAGCAGTAAACAGGGGAACACTGAAGCTTTCTTT	CASSKQGNTEAFF
TRBJ2-5	.	.	TRBV28	TGTGCCAGCAGTTTATCACGACAGGAAAAAGAGACCCAGTACTTC	CASSLSRQEKETQYF
TRBJ1-4	TRBD1	.	TRBV7-9	TGTGCCAGCAGCCGGACAGGGGGGGATGAAAAACTGTTTTTT	CASSRTGGDEKLFF
TRBJ2-1	TRBD2	.	TRBV5-1	TGCGCCAGCAGCGCAAGCGGGATCCCCCATGAGCAGTTCTTC	CASSASGIPHEQFF
TRBJ2-3	.	many	TRBV5-8	TGTGCCAGCAGCTTGGGGTTCAGGGCGGCGGCAGATACGCAGTATTTT	CASSLGFRAAADTQYF
TRBJ2-6	TRBD2	.	TRBV13	TGTGCCAGCAGCTTAAGGGGAGGGACGGCGGGGGCCAACGTCCTGACTTTC	CASSLRGGTAGANVLTF